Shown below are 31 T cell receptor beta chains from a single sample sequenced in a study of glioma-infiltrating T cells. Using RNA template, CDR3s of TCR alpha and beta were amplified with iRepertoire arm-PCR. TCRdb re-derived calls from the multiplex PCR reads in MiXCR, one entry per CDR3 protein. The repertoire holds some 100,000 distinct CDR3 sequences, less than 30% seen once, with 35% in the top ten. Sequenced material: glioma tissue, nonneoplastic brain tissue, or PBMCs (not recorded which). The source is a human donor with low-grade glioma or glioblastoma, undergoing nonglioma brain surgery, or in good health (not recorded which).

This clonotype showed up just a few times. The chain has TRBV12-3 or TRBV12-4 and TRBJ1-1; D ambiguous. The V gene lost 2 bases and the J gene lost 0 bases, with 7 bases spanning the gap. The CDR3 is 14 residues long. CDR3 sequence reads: CASSLITMNTEAFF. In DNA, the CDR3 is TGTGCCAGCAGTTTAATAACAATGAACACTGAAGCTTTCTTT.

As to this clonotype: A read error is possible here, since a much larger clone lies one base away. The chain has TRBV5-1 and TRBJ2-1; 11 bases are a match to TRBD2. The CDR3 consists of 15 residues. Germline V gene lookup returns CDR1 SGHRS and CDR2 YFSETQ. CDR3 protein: CARSITSGRPNEQFF. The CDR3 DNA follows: TGCGCCCGCAGCATCACTAGCGGGAGACCCAATGAGCAGTTCTTC.

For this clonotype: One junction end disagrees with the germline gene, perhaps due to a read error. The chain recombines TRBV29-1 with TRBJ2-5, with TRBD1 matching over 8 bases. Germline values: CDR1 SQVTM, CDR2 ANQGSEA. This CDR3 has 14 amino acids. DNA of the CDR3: TGCAGCGTTGAATGGCCAGGGGGCCCCGAGACCAAGTACTTC. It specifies CSVEWPGGPETKYF.

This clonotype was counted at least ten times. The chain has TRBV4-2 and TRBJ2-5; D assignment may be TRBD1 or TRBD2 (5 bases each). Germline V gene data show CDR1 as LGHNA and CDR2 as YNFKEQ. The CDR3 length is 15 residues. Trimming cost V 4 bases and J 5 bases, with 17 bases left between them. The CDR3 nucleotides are TGTGCCAGCAGCCGGGACCGTCGTCCCCCTGAGACCCAGTACTTC. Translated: CASSRDRRPPETQYF.

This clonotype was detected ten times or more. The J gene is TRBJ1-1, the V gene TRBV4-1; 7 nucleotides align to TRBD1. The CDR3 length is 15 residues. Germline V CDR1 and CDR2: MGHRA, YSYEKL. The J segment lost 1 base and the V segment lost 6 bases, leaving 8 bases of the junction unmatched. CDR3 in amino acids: CASRRAGQPNTEAFF. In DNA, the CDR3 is TGCGCCAGCAGACGAGCGGGACAGCCGAACACTGAAGCTTTCTTT.

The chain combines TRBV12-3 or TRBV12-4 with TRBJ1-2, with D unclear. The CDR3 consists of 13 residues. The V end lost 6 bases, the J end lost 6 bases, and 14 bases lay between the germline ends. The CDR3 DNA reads TGTGCCAGCAGACCTACAGAAGCAAATGGCTACACCTTC. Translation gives CASRPTEANGYTF.

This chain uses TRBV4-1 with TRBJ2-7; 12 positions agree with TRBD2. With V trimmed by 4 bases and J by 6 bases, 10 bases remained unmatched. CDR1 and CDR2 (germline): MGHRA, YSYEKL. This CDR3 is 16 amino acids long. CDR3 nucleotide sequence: TGCGCCAGCAGCCCCCCGACTAGCGGGAGTTTAACCGAGCAGTACTTC. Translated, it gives CASSPPTSGSLTEQYF.

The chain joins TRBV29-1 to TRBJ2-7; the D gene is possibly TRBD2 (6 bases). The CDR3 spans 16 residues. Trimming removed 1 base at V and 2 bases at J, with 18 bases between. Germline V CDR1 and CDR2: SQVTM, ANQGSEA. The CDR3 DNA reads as TGCAGCGTTGAAGTGAATCTTAGGAGGGGACCCTACGAGCAGTACTTC. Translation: CSVEVNLRRGPYEQYF.

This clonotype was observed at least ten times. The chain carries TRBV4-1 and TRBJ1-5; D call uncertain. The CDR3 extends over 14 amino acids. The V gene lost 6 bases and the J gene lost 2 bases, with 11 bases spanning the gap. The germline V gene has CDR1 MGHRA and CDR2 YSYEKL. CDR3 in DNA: TGCGCCAGCAGTAAGTTGAAGGGCAATCAGCCCCAGCATTTT. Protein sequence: CASSKLKGNQPQHF.

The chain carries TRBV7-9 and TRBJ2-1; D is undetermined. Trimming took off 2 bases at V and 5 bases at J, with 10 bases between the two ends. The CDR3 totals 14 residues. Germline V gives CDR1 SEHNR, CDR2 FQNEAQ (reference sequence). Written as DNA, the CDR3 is TGTGCCAGCAGCTTACTACTATTTAACAATGAGCAGTTCTTC. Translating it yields CASSLLLFNNEQFF.

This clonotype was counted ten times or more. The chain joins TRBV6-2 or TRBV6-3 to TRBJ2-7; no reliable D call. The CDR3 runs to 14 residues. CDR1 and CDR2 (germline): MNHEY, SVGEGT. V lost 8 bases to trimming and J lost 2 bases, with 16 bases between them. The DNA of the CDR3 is TGTGCCAGCTCCCCTAAGGCCAGCACCTACGAGCAGTACTTC. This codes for CASSPKASTYEQYF.

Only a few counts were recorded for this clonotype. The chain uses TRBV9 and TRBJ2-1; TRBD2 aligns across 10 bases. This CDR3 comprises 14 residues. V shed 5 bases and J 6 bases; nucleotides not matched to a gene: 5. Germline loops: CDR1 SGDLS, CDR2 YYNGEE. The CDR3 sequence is CASRERGGSNEQFF. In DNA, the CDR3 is TGTGCCAGCAGGGAGCGGGGGGGCAGCAATGAGCAGTTCTTC.

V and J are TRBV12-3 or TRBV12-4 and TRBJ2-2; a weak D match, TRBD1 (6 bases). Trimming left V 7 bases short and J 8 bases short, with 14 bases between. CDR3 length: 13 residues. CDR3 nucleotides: TGTGCCAGCACCAACAGGGCAGGGGGGGAGCTGTTTTTT. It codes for CASTNRAGGELFF.

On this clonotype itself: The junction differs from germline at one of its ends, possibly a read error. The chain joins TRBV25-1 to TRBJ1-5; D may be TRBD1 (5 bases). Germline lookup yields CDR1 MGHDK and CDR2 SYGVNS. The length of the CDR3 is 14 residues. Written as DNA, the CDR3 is TGTGCCCGCAGTGAATGGTGGGGCGGTCAGACCCAGCATTTT. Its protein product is CARSEWWGGQTQHF.

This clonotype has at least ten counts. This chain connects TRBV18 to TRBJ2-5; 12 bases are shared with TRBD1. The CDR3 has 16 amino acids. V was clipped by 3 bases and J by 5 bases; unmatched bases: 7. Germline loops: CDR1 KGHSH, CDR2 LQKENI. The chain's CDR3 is CASSPLGQGAGETQYF. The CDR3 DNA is TGTGCCAGCTCACCCCTGGGACAGGGGGCCGGGGAGACCCAGTACTTC.

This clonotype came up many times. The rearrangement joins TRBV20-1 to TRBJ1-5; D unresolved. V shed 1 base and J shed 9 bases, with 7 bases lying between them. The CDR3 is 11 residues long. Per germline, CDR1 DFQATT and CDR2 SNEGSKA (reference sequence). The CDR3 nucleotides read TGCAGTGCTAGAGTCAAAGGGCCCCAGCATTTT. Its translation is CSARVKGPQHF.

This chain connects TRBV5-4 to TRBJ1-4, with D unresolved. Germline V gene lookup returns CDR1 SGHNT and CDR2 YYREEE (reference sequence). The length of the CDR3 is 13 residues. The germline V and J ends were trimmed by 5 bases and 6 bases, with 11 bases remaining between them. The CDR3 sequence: CASSYKGDEKLFF. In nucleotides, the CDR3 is TGTGCCAGCAGTTACAAGGGAGATGAAAAACTGTTTTTT. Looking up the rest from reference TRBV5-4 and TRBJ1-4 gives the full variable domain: ETGVTQSPTHLIKTRGQQVTLRCSSQSGHNTVSWYQQALGQGPQFIFQYYREEENGRGNFPPRFSGLQFPNYSSELNVNALELDDSALYLCASSYKGDEKLFFGSGTQLSVL.

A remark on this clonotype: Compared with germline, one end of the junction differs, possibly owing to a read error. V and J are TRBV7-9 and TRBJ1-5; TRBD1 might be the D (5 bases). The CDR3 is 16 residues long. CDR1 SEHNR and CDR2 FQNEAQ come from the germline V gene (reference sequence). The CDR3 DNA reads TGTGCCAGCAGCCCCCTCGGAGGGGCCTTACATCAGCCCCAGGATTTT. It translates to CASSPLGGALHQPQDF.

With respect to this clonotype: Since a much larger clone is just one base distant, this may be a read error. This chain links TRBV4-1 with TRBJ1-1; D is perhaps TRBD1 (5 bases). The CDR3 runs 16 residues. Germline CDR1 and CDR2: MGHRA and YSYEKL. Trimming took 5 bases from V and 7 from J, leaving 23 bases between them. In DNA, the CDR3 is TGCGCCAGCAGCTTGGTAGTAGGGACTCTGGAAAGTGAAGCTTTCTTT. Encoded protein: CASSLVVGTLESEAFF.

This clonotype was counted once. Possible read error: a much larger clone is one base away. CDR3 nucleotides: TGTGCCAGCAGTCCCCAAGGACTAGCGGGAGGCGGCGAGCAGTACTTC. Translated, it gives CASSPQGLAGGGEQYF. The chain is built from TRBV27 and TRBJ2-7; TRBD2 matches 14 bases. Germline V gives CDR1 MNHEY, CDR2 SMNVEV (reference sequence). V was pared by 5 bases and J by 6 bases, with 9 bases of the junction left unmatched. The CDR3 is 16 amino acids.

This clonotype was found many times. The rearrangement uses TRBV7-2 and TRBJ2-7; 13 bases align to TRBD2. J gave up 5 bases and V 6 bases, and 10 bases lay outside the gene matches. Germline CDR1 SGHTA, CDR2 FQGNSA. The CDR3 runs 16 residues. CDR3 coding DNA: TGTGCCAGCAGGCTTACACTAGCGGGAGGGTTGGACGAGCAGTACTTC. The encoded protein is CASRLTLAGGLDEQYF.

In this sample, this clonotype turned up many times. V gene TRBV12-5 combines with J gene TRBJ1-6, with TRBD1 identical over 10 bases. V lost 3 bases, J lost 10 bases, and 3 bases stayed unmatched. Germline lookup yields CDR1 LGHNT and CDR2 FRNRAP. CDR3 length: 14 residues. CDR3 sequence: CASGLGTGVSPLHF. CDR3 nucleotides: TGTGCTAGTGGTTTAGGGACAGGGGTATCACCCCTCCACTTT.

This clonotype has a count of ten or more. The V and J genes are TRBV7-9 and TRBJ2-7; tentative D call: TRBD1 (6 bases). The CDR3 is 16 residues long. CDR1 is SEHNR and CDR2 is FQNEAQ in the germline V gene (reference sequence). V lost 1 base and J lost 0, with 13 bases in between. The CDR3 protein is CASSLVFTGSSYEQYF. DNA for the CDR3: TGTGCCAGCAGCTTAGTGTTTACAGGGAGCTCCTACGAGCAGTACTTC.

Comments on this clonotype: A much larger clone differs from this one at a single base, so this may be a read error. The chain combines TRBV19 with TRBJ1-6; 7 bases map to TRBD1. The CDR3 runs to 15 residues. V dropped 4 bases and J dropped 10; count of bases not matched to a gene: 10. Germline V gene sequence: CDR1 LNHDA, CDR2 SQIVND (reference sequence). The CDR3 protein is CASSKGVTGTSPLHF. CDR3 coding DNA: TGTGCCAGTAGTAAGGGTGTGACAGGGACCTCACCCCTCCACTTT.

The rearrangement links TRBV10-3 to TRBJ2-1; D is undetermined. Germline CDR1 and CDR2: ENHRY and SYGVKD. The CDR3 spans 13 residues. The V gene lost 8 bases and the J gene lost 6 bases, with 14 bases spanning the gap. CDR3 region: CAIRKPSVNEQFF. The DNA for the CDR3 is TGTGCCATCCGGAAACCAAGCGTCAATGAGCAGTTCTTC.

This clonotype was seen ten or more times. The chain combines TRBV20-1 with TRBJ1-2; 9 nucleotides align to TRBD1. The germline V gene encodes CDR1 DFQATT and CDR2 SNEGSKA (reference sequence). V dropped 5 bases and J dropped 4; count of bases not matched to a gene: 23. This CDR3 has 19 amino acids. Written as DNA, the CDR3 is TGCAGTGCTCCACGTCTATTGGTCCCGGGACAGGGAATAATCTATGGCTACACCTTC. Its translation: CSAPRLLVPGQGIIYGYTF.

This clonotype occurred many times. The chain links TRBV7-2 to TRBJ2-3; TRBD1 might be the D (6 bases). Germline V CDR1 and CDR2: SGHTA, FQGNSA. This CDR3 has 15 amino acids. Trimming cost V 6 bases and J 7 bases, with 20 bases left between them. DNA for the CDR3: TGTGCCAGCAGACTAGAAAATACAGGGCGGAATACGCAGTATTTT. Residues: CASRLENTGRNTQYF.

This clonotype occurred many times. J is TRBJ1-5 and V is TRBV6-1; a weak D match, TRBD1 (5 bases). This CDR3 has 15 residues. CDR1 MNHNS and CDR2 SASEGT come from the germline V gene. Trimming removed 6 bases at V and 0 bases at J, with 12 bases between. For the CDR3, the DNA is TGTGCCAGCAGCCACAGGAGAAATAGCAATCAGCCCCAGCATTTT. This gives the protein CASSHRRNSNQPQHF.

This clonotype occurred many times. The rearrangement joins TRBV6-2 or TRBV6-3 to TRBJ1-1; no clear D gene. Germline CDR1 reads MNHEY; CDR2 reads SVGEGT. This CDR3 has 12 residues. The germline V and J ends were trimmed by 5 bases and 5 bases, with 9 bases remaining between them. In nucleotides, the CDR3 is TGTGCCAGCAGTAGAGGGTATACTGAAGCTTTCTTT. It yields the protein CASSRGYTEAFF.

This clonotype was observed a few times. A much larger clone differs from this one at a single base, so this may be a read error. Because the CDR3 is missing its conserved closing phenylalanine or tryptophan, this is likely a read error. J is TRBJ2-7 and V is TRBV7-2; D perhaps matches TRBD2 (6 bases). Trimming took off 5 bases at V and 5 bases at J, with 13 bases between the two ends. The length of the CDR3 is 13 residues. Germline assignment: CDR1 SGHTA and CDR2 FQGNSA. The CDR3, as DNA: TGTGCCAGCAGCAATATACAGCGGGACGAGCAGTACCTC. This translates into CASSNIQRDEQYL.

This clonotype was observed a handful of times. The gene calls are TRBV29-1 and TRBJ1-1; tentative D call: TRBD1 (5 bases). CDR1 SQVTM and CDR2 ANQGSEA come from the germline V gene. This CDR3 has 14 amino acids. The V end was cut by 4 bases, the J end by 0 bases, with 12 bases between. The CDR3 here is CSVVGDILNTEAFF. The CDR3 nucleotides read TGCAGCGTTGTGGGGGATATACTGAACACTGAAGCTTTCTTT.